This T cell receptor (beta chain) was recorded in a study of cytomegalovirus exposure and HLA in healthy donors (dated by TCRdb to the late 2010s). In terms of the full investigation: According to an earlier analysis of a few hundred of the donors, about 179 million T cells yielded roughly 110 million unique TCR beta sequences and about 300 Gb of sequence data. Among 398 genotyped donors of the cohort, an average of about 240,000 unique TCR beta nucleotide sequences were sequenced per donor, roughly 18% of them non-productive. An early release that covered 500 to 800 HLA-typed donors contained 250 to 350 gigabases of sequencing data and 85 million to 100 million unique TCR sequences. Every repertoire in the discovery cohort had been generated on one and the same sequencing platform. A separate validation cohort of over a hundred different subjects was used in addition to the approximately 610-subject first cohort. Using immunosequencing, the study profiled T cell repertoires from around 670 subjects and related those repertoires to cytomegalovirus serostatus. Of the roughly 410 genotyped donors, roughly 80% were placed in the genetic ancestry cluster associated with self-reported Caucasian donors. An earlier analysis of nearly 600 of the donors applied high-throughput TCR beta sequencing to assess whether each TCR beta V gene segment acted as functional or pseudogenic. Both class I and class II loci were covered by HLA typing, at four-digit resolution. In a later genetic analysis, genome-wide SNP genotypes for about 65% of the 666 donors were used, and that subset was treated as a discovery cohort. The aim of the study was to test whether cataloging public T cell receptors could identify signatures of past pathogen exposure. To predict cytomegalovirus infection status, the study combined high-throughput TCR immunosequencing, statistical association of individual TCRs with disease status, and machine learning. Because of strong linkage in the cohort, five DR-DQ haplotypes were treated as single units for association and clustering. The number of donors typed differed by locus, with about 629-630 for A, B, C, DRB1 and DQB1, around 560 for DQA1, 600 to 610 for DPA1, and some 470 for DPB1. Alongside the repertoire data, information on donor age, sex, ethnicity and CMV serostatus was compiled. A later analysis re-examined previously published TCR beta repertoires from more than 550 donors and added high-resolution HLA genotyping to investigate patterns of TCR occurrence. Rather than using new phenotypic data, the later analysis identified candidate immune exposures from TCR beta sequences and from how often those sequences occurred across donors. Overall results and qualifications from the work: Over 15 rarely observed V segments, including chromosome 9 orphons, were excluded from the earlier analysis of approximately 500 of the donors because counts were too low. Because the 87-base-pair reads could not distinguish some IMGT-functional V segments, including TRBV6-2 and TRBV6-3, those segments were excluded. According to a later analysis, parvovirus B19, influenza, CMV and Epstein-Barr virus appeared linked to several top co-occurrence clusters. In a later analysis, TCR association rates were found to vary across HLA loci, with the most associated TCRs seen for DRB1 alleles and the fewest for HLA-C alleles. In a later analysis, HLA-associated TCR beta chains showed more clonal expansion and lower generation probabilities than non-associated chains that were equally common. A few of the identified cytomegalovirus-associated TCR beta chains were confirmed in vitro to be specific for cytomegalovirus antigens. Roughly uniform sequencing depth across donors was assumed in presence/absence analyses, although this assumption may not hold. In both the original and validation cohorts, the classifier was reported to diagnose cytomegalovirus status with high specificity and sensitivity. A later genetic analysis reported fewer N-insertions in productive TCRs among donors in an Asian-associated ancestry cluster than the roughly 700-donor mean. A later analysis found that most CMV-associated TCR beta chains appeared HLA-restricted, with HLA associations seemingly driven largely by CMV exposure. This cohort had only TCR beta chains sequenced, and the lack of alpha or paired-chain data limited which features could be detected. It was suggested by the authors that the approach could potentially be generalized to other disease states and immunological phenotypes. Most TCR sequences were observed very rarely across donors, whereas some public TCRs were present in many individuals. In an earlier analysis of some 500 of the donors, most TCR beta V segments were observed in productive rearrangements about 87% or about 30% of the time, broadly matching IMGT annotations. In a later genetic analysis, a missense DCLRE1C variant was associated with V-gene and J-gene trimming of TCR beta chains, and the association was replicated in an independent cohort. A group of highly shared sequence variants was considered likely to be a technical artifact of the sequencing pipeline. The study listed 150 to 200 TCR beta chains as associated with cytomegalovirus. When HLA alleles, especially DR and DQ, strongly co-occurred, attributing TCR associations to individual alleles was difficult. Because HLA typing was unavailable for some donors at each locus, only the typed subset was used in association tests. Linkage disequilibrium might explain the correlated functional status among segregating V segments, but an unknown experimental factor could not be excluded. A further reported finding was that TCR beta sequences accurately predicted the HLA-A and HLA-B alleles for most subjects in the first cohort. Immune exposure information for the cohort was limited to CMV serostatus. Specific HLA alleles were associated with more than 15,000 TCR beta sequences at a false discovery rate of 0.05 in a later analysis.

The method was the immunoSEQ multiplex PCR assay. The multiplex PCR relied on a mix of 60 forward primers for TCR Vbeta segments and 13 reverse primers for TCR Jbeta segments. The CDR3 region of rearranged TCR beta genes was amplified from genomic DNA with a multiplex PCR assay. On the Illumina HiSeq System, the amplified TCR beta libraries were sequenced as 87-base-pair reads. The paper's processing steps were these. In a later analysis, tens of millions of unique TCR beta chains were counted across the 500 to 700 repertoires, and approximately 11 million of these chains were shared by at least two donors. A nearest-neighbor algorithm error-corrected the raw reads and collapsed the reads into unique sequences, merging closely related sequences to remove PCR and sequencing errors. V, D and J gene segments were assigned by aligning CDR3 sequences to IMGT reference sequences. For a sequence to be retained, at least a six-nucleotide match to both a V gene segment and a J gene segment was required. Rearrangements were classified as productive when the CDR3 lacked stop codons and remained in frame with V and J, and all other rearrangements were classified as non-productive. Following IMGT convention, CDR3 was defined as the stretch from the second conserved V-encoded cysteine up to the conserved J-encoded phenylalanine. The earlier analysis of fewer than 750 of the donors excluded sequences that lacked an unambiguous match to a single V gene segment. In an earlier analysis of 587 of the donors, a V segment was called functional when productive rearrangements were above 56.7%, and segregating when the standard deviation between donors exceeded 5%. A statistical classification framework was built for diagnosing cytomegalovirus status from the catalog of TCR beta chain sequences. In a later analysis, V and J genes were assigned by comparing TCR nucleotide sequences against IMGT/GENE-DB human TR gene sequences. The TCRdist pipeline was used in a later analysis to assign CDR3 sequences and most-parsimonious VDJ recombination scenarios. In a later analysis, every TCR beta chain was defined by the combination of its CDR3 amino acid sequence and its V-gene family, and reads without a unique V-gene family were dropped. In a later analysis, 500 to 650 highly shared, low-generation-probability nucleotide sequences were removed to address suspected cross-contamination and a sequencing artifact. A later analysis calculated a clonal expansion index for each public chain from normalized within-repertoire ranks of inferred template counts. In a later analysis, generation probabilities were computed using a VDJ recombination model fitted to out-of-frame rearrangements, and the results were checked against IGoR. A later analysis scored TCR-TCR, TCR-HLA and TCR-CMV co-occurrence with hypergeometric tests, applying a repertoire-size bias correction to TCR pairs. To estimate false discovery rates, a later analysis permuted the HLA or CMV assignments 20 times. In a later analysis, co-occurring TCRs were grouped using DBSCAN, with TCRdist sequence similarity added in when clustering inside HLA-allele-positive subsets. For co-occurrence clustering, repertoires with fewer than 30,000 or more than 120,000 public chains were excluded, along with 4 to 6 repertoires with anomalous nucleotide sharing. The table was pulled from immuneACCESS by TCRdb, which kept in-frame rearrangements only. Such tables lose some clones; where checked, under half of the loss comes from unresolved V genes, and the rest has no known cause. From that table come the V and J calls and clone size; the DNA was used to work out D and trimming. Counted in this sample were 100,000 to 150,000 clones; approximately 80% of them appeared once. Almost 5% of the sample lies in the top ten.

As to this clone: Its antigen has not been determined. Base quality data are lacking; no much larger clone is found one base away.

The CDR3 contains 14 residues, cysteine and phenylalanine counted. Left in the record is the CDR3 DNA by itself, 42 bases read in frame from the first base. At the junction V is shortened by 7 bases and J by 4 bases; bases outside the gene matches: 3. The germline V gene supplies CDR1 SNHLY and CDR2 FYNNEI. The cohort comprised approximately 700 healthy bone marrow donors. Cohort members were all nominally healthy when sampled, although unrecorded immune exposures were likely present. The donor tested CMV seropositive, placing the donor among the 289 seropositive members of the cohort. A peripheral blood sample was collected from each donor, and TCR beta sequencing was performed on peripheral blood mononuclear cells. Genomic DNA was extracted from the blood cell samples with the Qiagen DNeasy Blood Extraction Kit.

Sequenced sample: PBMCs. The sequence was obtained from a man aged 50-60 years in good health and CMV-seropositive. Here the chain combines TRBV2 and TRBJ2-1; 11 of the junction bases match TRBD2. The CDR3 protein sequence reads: CASISGGGYNEQFF. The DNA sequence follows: TGTGCCAGCATTAGCGGGGGGGGGTACAATGAGCAGTTCTTC.